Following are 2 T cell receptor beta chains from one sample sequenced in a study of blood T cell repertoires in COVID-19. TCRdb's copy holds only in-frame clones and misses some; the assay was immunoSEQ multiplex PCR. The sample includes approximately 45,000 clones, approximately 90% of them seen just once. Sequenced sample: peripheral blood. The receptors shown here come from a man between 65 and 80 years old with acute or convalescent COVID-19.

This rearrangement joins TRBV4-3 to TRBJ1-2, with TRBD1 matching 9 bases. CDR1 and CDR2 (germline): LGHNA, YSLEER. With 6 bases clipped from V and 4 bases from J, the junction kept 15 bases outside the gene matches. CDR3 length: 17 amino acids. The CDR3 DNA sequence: TGCGCCAGCAGTCGAGTGGAAAGACAGGGGGGTTTCTATGGCTACACCTTC. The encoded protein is CASSRVERQGGFYGYTF.

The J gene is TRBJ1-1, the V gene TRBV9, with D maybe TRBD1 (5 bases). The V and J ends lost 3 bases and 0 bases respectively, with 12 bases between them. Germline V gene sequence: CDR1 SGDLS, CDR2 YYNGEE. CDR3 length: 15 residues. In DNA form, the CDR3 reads TGTGCCAGCAGCGAGGAGGGGACTGTGAACACTGAAGCTTTCTTT. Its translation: CASSEEGTVNTEAFF.